Shown below are 28 T cell receptor beta chains from a single sample sequenced in a study of technical replicates of blood from several donors. Assay: immunoSEQ multiplex PCR; the TCRdb copy retains only in-frame clones and omits some. The data show just over 55,000 clones, about 94% seen once. Sequencing was done on a sample of PBMCs. These receptors were taken from a human donor in good health. Some clones in this sample may be carry-over from other donors' samples.

The chain has TRBV27 and TRBJ2-7; 10 bases match TRBD2. Germline loops: CDR1 MNHEY, CDR2 SMNVEV (reference sequence). This CDR3 region has 14 residues. After removal of 5 bases from V and 7 bases from J, the junction contained 8 bases not matched to a gene. CDR3 amino acids: CASSELAGVEEQYF. The CDR3 DNA follows: TGTGCCAGCAGTGAGCTAGCGGGAGTAGAAGAGCAGTACTTC.

V and J are TRBV12-2 and TRBJ1-1; the table names TRBD1, a call not compared with the DNA. TRBV12-2 is a documented pseudogene. The CDR3 is made up of 17 amino acids. Written as DNA, the CDR3 is TGTGCAAGTCGCAAAAGACCCGACAGGGGGCTGAACACTGAAGCTTTCTTT. As protein: CASRKRPDRGLNTEAFF.

V usage is TRBV29-1 and J usage is TRBJ2-7, with 11 bases lining up with TRBD1. Germline V gives CDR1 SQVTM, CDR2 ANQGSEA. V shed 4 bases and J 5 bases; nucleotides not matched to a gene: 4. The CDR3 spans 13 residues. This CDR3 is CSVGWTGGNEQYF. The DNA for the CDR3 is TGCAGCGTTGGTTGGACAGGGGGCAACGAGCAGTACTTC.

This chain joins TRBV2 and TRBJ2-5, with no clear D. V lost 4 bases and J lost 5, with 11 bases in between. Germline V lookup: CDR1 SNHLY, CDR2 FYNNEI. There are 13 residues in the CDR3. CDR3 nucleotide sequence: TGTGCCAGCAGTGGTCAGGCCGCGGAGACCCAGTACTTC. Translation: CASSGQAAETQYF.

The rearrangement uses TRBV7-2 and TRBJ1-5; D gene ambiguous. CDR3 length: 15 amino acids. Germline CDR1 and CDR2: SGHTA and FQGNSA. V lost 1 base and J 6 bases, leaving 13 bases between the germline ends. CDR3 in amino acids: CASSLVSGNRQPQHF. For the CDR3, the DNA is TGTGCCAGCAGCTTAGTGTCGGGAAACCGTCAGCCCCAGCATTTT.

The chain has TRBV7-7 and TRBJ2-7; TRBD1 agrees at 9 bases. The germline V gene has CDR1 SSHAT and CDR2 FNYEAQ (reference sequence). The CDR3 is 18 amino acids. Trimming cost V 4 bases and J 0 bases; bases outside gene matches: 13. The DNA for the CDR3 is TGTGCCAGCAGCTCAAACCCAGCAGGGACAGGGAGCTCCTACGAGCAGTACTTC. It translates to CASSSNPAGTGSSYEQYF.

The J gene is TRBJ2-1, the V gene TRBV4-3; D is unresolved. In germline, CDR1 is LGHNA, CDR2 YSLEER. V was pared by 0 bases and J by 0 bases, with 15 bases between. This CDR3 contains 18 residues. DNA of the CDR3: TGCGCCAGCAGCCAAGAGTGGGCCTATGAAAGCTCCTACAATGAGCAGTTCTTC. Translation gives CASSQEWAYESSYNEQFF.

The genes are TRBV27 and TRBJ1-2; a possible D gene is TRBD1 (5 bases). Germline loops: CDR1 MNHEY, CDR2 SMNVEV (reference sequence). The CDR3 spans 15 residues. The V gene lost 5 bases and the J gene lost 6 bases, with 19 bases spanning the gap. The CDR3 DNA is TGTGCCAGCAGTACTAACGGTGCAGGGTCCAATGGCTACACCTTC. It translates to CASSTNGAGSNGYTF.

The chain combines TRBV4-2 with TRBJ1-6; a possible D gene is TRBD1 (6 bases). Trimming took 2 bases from V and 6 from J, leaving 11 bases between them. The CDR3 contains 15 residues. The germline gives CDR1 LGHNA, CDR2 YNFKEQ. DNA of the CDR3: TGTGCCAGCAGCCAACACAGGGTACCTAATTCACCCCTCCACTTT. Translation gives CASSQHRVPNSPLHF.

The sample holds one count of this clone. The chain joins TRBV30 to TRBJ1-4; D is unclear. This CDR3 is 13 amino acids long. Germline lookup yields CDR1 GTSNPN and CDR2 SVGIG (reference sequence). Trimming took off 0 bases at V and 7 bases at J, with 9 bases between the two ends. CDR3: CAWSVSGSEKLFF. The CDR3 bases are TGTGCCTGGAGTGTAAGCGGCAGTGAAAAACTGTTTTTT.

The J gene is TRBJ2-2, the V gene TRBV2; tentative D call: TRBD1 (6 bases). Germline V CDR1 and CDR2: SNHLY, FYNNEI. V lost 6 bases, J lost 7 bases, and 12 bases lay in between. CDR3 size: 13 residues. CDR3 amino acids: CASRGEGVGELFF. The CDR3 nucleotides read TGTGCCAGCAGAGGAGAGGGGGTCGGGGAGCTGTTTTTT. The entire variable domain, with the rest obtained from reference TRBV2 and TRBJ2-2, is as follows: EPEVTQTPSHQVTQMGQEVILRCVPISNHLYFYWYRQILGQKVEFLVSFYNNEISEKSEIFDDQFSVERPDGSNFTLKIRSTKLEDSAMYFCASRGEGVGELFFGEGSRLTVL.

V usage is TRBV6-5 and J usage is TRBJ2-2, with D unclear. This CDR3 contains 14 residues. CDR1 and CDR2 (germline): MNHEY, SVGAGI. The ends were cut back, 0 bases at V and 7 bases at J, with 9 bases in the middle. For the CDR3, the DNA is TGTGCCAGCAGTTACTCATCTAGGTACGGGGAGCTGTTTTTT. Translated, it gives CASSYSSRYGELFF.

The chain uses TRBV29-1 and TRBJ1-5; D gene uncertain. The germline CDR1 and CDR2 sequences are SQVTM and ANQGSEA. V lost 6 bases and J 7 bases, leaving 16 bases between the germline ends. This CDR3 has 13 amino acids. CDR3 sequence (DNA): TGCAGCGTCGTAGAGCTTAGCGGGCAGCCCCAGCATTTT. It specifies CSVVELSGQPQHF.

The chain uses TRBV29-1 and TRBJ1-1, with a possible D match to TRBD1 (5 bases). Germline V lookup: CDR1 SQVTM, CDR2 ANQGSEA. V lost 1 base and J 1 base, leaving 10 bases between the germline ends. CDR3 length: 14 residues. DNA of the CDR3: TGCAGCGTTGAAGTGGGGCAGAAGAACACTGAAGCTTTCTTT. Translation gives CSVEVGQKNTEAFF.

J is TRBJ2-2 and V is TRBV25-1; D gene unclear. The CDR3 has 15 residues. V was cut by 4 bases and J by 4 bases, with 13 bases left in between. Germline V gives CDR1 MGHDK, CDR2 SYGVNS. The CDR3 is CASSGAFIGTGELFF. DNA of the CDR3: TGTGCCAGCAGTGGGGCCTTTATCGGCACCGGGGAGCTGTTTTTT.

The chain has TRBV6-5 and TRBJ1-2, with TRBD1 identical over 7 bases. V lost 2 bases and J lost 4; bases outside the gene matches: 4. The CDR3 contains 14 residues. The germline gives CDR1 MNHEY, CDR2 SVGAGI. The CDR3 region is CASSYRDRGYGYTF. The DNA for the CDR3 is TGTGCCAGCAGTTACCGGGACAGAGGCTATGGCTACACCTTC.

This chain joins TRBV30 and TRBJ2-1; D gene uncertain. V dropped 2 bases and J dropped 0 bases, with 8 bases sitting between them. CDR1 and CDR2 (germline): GTSNPN, SVGIG (reference sequence). This CDR3 is 14 amino acids long. The CDR3: CAWSREISYNEQFF. The CDR3 DNA follows: TGTGCCTGGAGTCGAGAGATCTCCTACAATGAGCAGTTCTTC.

This chain links TRBV4-3 with TRBJ2-3, with 12 bases lining up with TRBD2. This CDR3 has 18 amino acids. The V gene end was trimmed by 2 bases and the J gene end by 9 bases; junction bases not matched to a gene: 15. In germline, CDR1 is LGHNA, CDR2 YSLEER. The CDR3 here is CASSQYGGASGGAWTQYF. Written as DNA, the CDR3 is TGCGCCAGCAGCCAATATGGCGGGGCTAGCGGGGGGGCTTGGACGCAGTATTTT.

This clone was observed a handful of times. The rearrangement links TRBV5-1 to TRBJ1-3; D gene unclear. Per the germline V gene, CDR1 is SGHRS and CDR2 is YFSETQ. There are 17 residues in the CDR3. Trimming took 4 bases from V and 4 from J, leaving 21 bases between them. The CDR3 nucleotides read TGCGCCAGCAGCCCCGCGCAGCCGGGAGCTTCGGGAAACACCATATATTTT. This encodes CASSPAQPGASGNTIYF. The full variable domain, completed using reference TRBV5-1 and TRBJ1-3, is KAGVTQTPRYLIKTRGQQVTLSCSPISGHRSVSWYQQTPGQGLQFLFEYFSETQRNKGNFPGRFSGRQFSNSRSEMNVSTLELGDSALYLCASSPAQPGASGNTIYFGEGSWLTVV.

The chain is built from TRBV18 and TRBJ1-1, with D maybe TRBD1 (6 bases). Germline CDR1 KGHSH, CDR2 LQKENI. The CDR3 runs 17 residues. Trimming cost V 2 bases and J 5 bases, with 21 bases left between them. The DNA for the CDR3 is TGTGCCAGCTCACCATCATTCGCGGGGGGCGCGGGAACTGAAGCTTTCTTT. Translated, it gives CASSPSFAGGAGTEAFF.

CDR3 sequence: CASSLVAGGPRAIQYF. CDR3 DNA sequence: TGTGCCAGCAGCTTGGTAGCGGGAGGGCCGAGGGCCATTCAGTACTTC. This chain joins TRBV7-2 and TRBJ2-4, with 11 bases identical to TRBD2. This CDR3 has 16 amino acids. V shed 3 bases and J 9 bases; nucleotides not matched to a gene: 10. CDR1 is SGHTA, CDR2 FQGNSA, per germline. The whole variable domain, remainder taken from reference TRBV7-2 and TRBJ2-4, is GAGVSQSPSNKVTEKGKDVELRCDPISGHTALYWYRQSLGQGLEFLIYFQGNSAPDKSGLPSDRFSAERTGGSVSTLTIQRTQQEDSAVYLCASSLVAGGPRAIQYFGAGTRLSVL.

CDR3 amino acids: CAWSVMGRGQYF. Written as DNA, the CDR3 is TGTGCCTGGAGTGTAATGGGGAGGGGGCAGTACTTC. This rearrangement joins TRBV30 to TRBJ2-7; 7 bases fit TRBD2. This CDR3 has 12 amino acids. Losses at the gene ends were 0 bases for V and 9 bases for J; bases not matched to a gene: 5. Germline CDR1 reads GTSNPN; CDR2 reads SVGIG (reference sequence).

The chain recombines TRBV29-1 with TRBJ2-3; D is ambiguous. This CDR3 contains 13 residues. Germline values: CDR1 SQVTM, CDR2 ANQGSEA. With 7 bases removed from V and 1 base from J, the gap between germline ends came to 12 bases. CDR3 DNA sequence: TGCAGCGCCCGCAGGTGGGGCACAGATACGCAGTATTTT. This sequence encodes CSARRWGTDTQYF.

This clone was detected only once. CDR3 amino acids: CASSHAGTSGRLGDTQYF. The CDR3 DNA sequence: TGTGCCAGCAGCCATGCCGGGACTAGCGGGAGGTTGGGAGATACGCAGTATTTT. The gene calls are TRBV4-2 and TRBJ2-3; the match to TRBD2 covers 15 bases. Looked up from germline, CDR1 is LGHNA and CDR2 is YNFKEQ. After removal of 3 bases from V and 5 bases from J, the junction contained 9 bases not matched to a gene. This CDR3 comprises 18 residues.

The CDR3 nucleotides are TGTGCCAGCAGTTTTAAATCCGGGACTAGCGGGACCCACGAGCAGTACTTC. Translating gives CASSFKSGTSGTHEQYF. This sequence joins TRBV28 and TRBJ2-7; 13 bases align to TRBD2. Germline V gene data show CDR1 as MDHEN and CDR2 as SYDVKM. J gave up 5 bases and V 3 bases, and 10 bases lay outside the gene matches. The CDR3 contains 17 residues.

The V gene is TRBV2, the J gene TRBJ2-3; TRBD2 agrees at 15 bases. Germline V CDR1 and CDR2: SNHLY, FYNNEI. After removal of 6 bases from V and 2 bases from J, the junction contained 6 bases not matched to a gene. The length of the CDR3 is 17 residues. CDR3 region: CASRGLAGGRYTDTQYF. DNA of the CDR3: TGTGCCAGCAGGGGACTAGCGGGAGGCAGATACACAGATACGCAGTATTTT. Combining the CDR3 with reference TRBV2 and TRBJ2-3 gives the whole variable domain EPEVTQTPSHQVTQMGQEVILRCVPISNHLYFYWYRQILGQKVEFLVSFYNNEISEKSEIFDDQFSVERPDGSNFTLKIRSTKLEDSAMYFCASRGLAGGRYTDTQYFGPGTRLTVL.

V gene TRBV2 combines with J gene TRBJ2-4, with D maybe TRBD1 (6 bases). CDR3 length equals 15 residues. Germline V gene sequence: CDR1 SNHLY, CDR2 FYNNEI. V gave up 0 bases and J gave up 6 bases, with 12 bases separating them. The CDR3 region is CASSEAFAGVNIQYF. CDR3 nucleotide sequence: TGTGCCAGCAGTGAAGCGTTTGCAGGGGTAAACATTCAGTACTTC.

J is TRBJ1-1 and V is TRBV7-3; D is unclear. V was trimmed by 5 bases and J by 2 bases, leaving 9 bases between them. The V gene's germline CDR1 is SGHTA and CDR2 FQGTGA. This CDR3 spans 13 amino acids. The chain's CDR3 is CASSTSSNTEAFF. DNA for the CDR3: TGTGCCAGCAGCACTTCGTCCAACACTGAAGCTTTCTTT.